These T cell receptor beta chains were read from a single sample in a study of blood T cell repertoires in COVID-19. Data came from immunoSEQ multiplex PCR; TCRdb stores just in-frame clones and leaves some out. The sample includes over 200,000 clones, 75% to 90% of them seen just once. Sequenced material: PBMCs or T cells enriched from blood (not recorded which). These receptors all come from a woman aged 30 to 39 who had been exposed to COVID-19. The CDR3 runs from the conserved cysteine through the conserved F or W. Fields, in order: V gene, J gene, D gene, clone size, CDR3 protein, CDR3 DNA. A D gene is named only where the DNA matches it firmly. Clone sizes are given selectively: once, few, many, or a class where the clone is expanded.

>TRBV5-6|TRBJ1-2|.|.
CASSLRQHGYTF
TGTGCCAGCAGCTTGCGACAGCATGGCTACACCTTC
>TRBV5-1|TRBJ2-7|TRBD2|.
CASSLRTSGSALVYEQYF
TGCGCCAGCAGCTTACGGACTAGCGGGAGCGCCCTAGTCTACGAGCAGTACTTC
>TRBV21-1|TRBJ2-5|.|.
CASSKDREKETQYF
TGTGCCAGCAGCAAAGACAGGGAGAAGGAGACCCAGTACTTC
>TRBV6-5|TRBJ1-1|.|.
CASREGGQNTEAFF
TGTGCCAGCAGGGAGGGAGGACAGAACACTGAAGCTTTCTTT
>TRBV7-9|TRBJ1-6|.|.
CASSLGQSNSPLHF
TGTGCCAGCAGCTTGGGGCAGTCTAATTCACCCCTCCACTTT
>TRBV30|TRBJ1-6|TRBD1|.
CAWVSGQYNSPLHF
TGTGCCTGGGTATCGGGACAGTATAATTCACCCCTCCACTTT
>TRBV9|TRBJ2-1|TRBD2|.
CASSVAVPGLAGNEQFF
TGTGCCAGCAGCGTAGCGGTCCCGGGACTAGCCGGCAATGAGCAGTTCTTC
>TRBV6-5|TRBJ2-1|TRBD2|.
CASRTTSGSGNEQFF
TGTGCCAGCAGAACAACTAGCGGGAGTGGGAATGAGCAGTTCTTC
>TRBV2|TRBJ1-1|.|.
CASSEARGGNTEAFF
TGTGCCAGCAGTGAAGCTCGGGGGGGGAACACTGAAGCTTTCTTT
>TRBV2|TRBJ2-6|TRBD1|few
CASSPRTGVVSGANVLTF
TGTGCCAGCAGTCCGCGGACAGGGGTGGTTTCTGGGGCCAACGTCCTGACTTTC
>TRBV6-5|TRBJ2-7|.|.
CAASWAYEQYF
TGTGCGGCTAGCTGGGCCTACGAGCAGTACTTC
>TRBV19|TRBJ1-5|.|.
CASSSEYSNQPQHF
TGTGCCAGTAGTTCGGAGTATAGCAATCAGCCCCAGCATTTT
>TRBV3-1/TRBV3-2|TRBJ2-5|TRBD1|.
CASSSGRDRRVQETQYF
TGTGCCAGCAGCTCGGGGCGGGACAGGAGGGTCCAAGAGACCCAGTACTTC
>TRBV19|TRBJ1-1|.|.
CASSDNGNTEAFF
TGTGCCAGCAGTGATAACGGGAACACTGAAGCTTTCTTT
>TRBV4-1|TRBJ2-7|TRBD1|.
CASSQDTGGYEQYF
TGCGCCAGCAGCCAAGACACAGGGGGATACGAGCAGTACTTC
>TRBV24-1|TRBJ1-5|.|once
CATGTGRSGNQPQHF
TGTGCCACCGGTACAGGAAGATCGGGCAATCAGCCCCAGCATTTT
>TRBV2|TRBJ2-3|TRBD2|.
CASTREAGRADTQYF
TGTGCCAGCACCCGGGAGGCGGGAAGAGCAGATACGCAGTATTTT
>TRBV6-5|TRBJ2-6|.|.
CASSYGGDGARVLTF
TGTGCCAGCAGTTACGGCGGGGACGGTGCTAGGGTCCTGACTTTC
>TRBV6-5|TRBJ1-6|.|once
CASSYKRYNSPLHF
TGTGCCAGCAGTTACAAGAGATATAATTCACCCCTCCACTTT
>TRBV6-5|TRBJ1-1|.|.
CASSYAGEAFF
TGTGCCAGCAGTTATGCCGGTGAAGCTTTCTTT
>TRBV3-1/TRBV3-2|TRBJ1-6|TRBD1|.
CASSRDSNNSPLHF
TGTGCCAGCAGCCGGGACAGCAATAATTCACCCCTCCACTTT
>TRBV3-1/TRBV3-2|TRBJ2-3|TRBD1|once
CASSLGPQGTDTQYF
TGTGCCAGCAGCCTCGGCCCACAGGGGACAGATACGCAGTATTTT
>TRBV30|TRBJ1-3|.|few
CAVGENTIYF
TGTGCGGTGGGCGAAAACACCATATATTTT
>TRBV24-1|TRBJ2-1|.|.
CATSDPVQEGAYNEQFF
TGTGCCACCAGTGATCCCGTCCAGGAAGGCGCCTACAATGAGCAGTTCTTC
>TRBV4-2|TRBJ2-2|.|.
CASSQGQQSGELFF
TGTGCCAGCAGCCAAGGACAGCAGTCCGGGGAGCTGTTTTTT
>TRBV29-1|TRBJ1-2|TRBD1|.
CSVVTGGSYGYTF
TGCAGCGTTGTGACAGGGGGATCGTATGGCTACACCTTC
>TRBV7-9|TRBJ1-3|TRBD1|.
CASSSRDREGNTIYF
TGTGCCAGCAGCTCTCGGGACAGGGAAGGAAACACCATATATTTT
>TRBV6-6|TRBJ1-5|TRBD1|.
CASSYSTGGEPQHF
TGTGCCAGCAGTTACTCGACAGGGGGCGAGCCCCAGCATTTT
>TRBV20-1|TRBJ2-7|TRBD1|.
CSASRDSPYEQYF
TGCAGTGCCAGTAGGGACAGTCCCTACGAGCAGTACTTC
>TRBV2|TRBJ2-2|.|.
CASSDGLTGELFF
TGTGCCAGCAGTGACGGACTCACCGGGGAGCTGTTTTTT
>TRBV19|TRBJ1-1|TRBD1|.
CASRSRDSLEAFF
TGTGCCAGTAGGAGCCGGGACAGCCTTGAAGCTTTCTTT
>TRBV5-1|TRBJ2-7|TRBD2|once
CASSPSTSGVYEQYF
TGCGCCAGCAGCCCCTCGACTAGCGGAGTCTACGAGCAGTACTTC
>TRBV30|TRBJ1-1|.|.
CAWSVQAASEAFF
TGTGCCTGGAGTGTACAGGCAGCATCCGAAGCTTTCTTT
>TRBV14|TRBJ2-3|.|once
CASSQGGRTDTQYF
TGTGCCAGCAGCCAAGGGGGGCGCACAGATACGCAGTATTTT
>TRBV28|TRBJ1-1|TRBD1|.
CASSPLRTGRTEAFF
TGTGCCAGCAGTCCACTACGGACAGGGCGGACTGAAGCTTTCTTT
>TRBV5-1|TRBJ1-4|.|.
CASSFQGPNEKLFF
TGCGCCAGCAGCTTTCAGGGTCCTAATGAAAAACTGTTTTTT
>TRBV7-9|TRBJ1-6|TRBD1|.
CASSLSGTGLSPLHF
TGTGCCAGCAGCTTATCGGGGACAGGGCTTTCACCCCTCCACTTT
>TRBV5-4|TRBJ2-3|.|.
CASAARGTDTQYF
TGTGCCAGCGCGGCCAGGGGCACAGATACGCAGTATTTT
>TRBV5-5|TRBJ2-5|.|.
CASSREETQYF
TGTGCCAGCAGCCGAGAAGAGACCCAGTACTTC
>TRBV5-1|TRBJ2-5|.|.
CASSLAVWPQETQYF
TGCGCCAGCAGCTTGGCCGTGTGGCCCCAAGAGACCCAGTACTTC
>TRBV2|TRBJ2-2|TRBD2|.
CASTRLAANTGELFF
TGTGCCAGCACGAGGCTAGCGGCGAACACCGGGGAGCTGTTTTTT
>TRBV3-1/TRBV3-2|TRBJ2-1|.|.
CASSQDSGGSSYNEQFF
TGTGCCAGCAGCCAAGATTCTGGGGGGAGCTCCTACAATGAGCAGTTCTTC
>TRBV3-1/TRBV3-2|TRBJ1-6|.|few
CASSQVGPRNSPLHF
TGTGCCAGCAGCCAAGTGGGGCCGCGTAATTCACCCCTCCACTTT
>TRBV5-6|TRBJ2-3|.|.
CASNRAGPWNIADTQYF
TGTGCCAGCAACAGGGCGGGCCCCTGGAACATCGCAGATACGCAGTATTTT
>TRBV6-4|TRBJ2-3|.|.
CASSPGSDTDTQYF
TGTGCCAGCAGTCCGGGGTCAGACACAGATACGCAGTATTTT
>TRBV5-1|TRBJ2-7|TRBD1|.
CASRNRGVSYEQYF
TGCGCCAGCAGGAACAGGGGCGTCTCCTACGAGCAGTACTTC